This T cell receptor (beta chain) stems from a study of CXCR3-negative and CXCR3-positive naive CD8 T cells. All TRB cDNA libraries came from 5' RACE performed with UMI labels. TCRdb reprocessed the 5' RACE reads and keeps a single row for each CDR3 protein, giving no DNA. This specimen shows around 40,000 distinct CDR3 sequences; the ten leading clones hold roughly 14%. Judged by frequency, this clonotype is medium-sized. Sequencing was carried out using memory CD8+ T cells from blood. The receptor comes from a human donor in good health. Some clones in this sample may be carry-over from other donors' samples.

CDR3 in amino acids: CASSTPPTGDNQPQHF. V and J are TRBV28 and TRBJ1-5; TCRdb's D gene call, TRBD1, goes unchecked for lack of DNA. The germline CDR1 and CDR2 sequences are MDHEN and SYDVKM. This CDR3 is built from 16 residues.